Described below is a single TCR beta chain sequence and its context. Its antigen is not identified. Per germline, CDR1 MDHEN and CDR2 SYDVKM. Unmatched junction bases numbered 5, after V lost 4 bases and J lost 3 bases. The CDR3 runs to 14 residues. The sample is drawn from a study of beta chain features in type 1 diabetes. CD45RO/CCR7/CD25/CD127/CD95/CD27 sorting isolated CD4+ naive, central memory, regulatory and stem cell-like memory cells. Study observations and caveats: Compared to healthy donors, patients appeared to have naive, central memory and Treg TCRB repertoires that were more alike. In cDNA sequencing, cells with high TCR expression could be over-represented. Any PCR bias toward short templates would affect both groups alike. Shortening that was moderate but significant affected the TCRB CDR3s of Type 1 diabetes patients in all four CD4+ subsets.

All of the isolated RNA was reverse transcribed, so expressed TCRB transcripts were sequenced. The method was immunoSEQ multiplex PCR; TCRdb's version includes in-frame clones alone and lacks a portion of them. The profile covers around 170,000 clones, with approximately 8.7% appearing a single time and about 0.75% taken by the ten largest. Sequencing was carried out using central memory CD4+ T cells from blood. This clonotype was obtained from a woman aged 25 to 39 with type 1 diabetes. V and J are TRBV28 and TRBJ2-7; 8 nucleotides line up with TRBD1. CDR3 coding DNA: TGTGCCAGCAGTTATCAGGGGGCAATCTACGAGCAGTACTTC. Translation: CASSYQGAIYEQYF.